Reported below is one T cell receptor beta chain. Deep level was the assay's run setting. Produced via immunoSEQ multiplex PCR; TCRdb's table is partial and in-frame only. The repertoire includes some 580,000 clones, more than 95% of them detected once, and 0.055% to 0.07% sits in the top ten. The CDR3 is made up of 14 amino acids. Germline assignment: CDR1 SGHTA and CDR2 FQGNSA. The V end was cut by 3 bases, the J end by 5 bases, with 13 bases between. A CD45RA+ naive subset and a CD45RA-negative memory subset were split from CD4+ cells. These data are taken from a study of shared clonotypes between healthy human individuals. About the research overall: Per-donor plates numbered three CD4 naive, three CD4 memory, two CD8 naive and one CD8 memory.

The material sequenced was naive CD4+ T cells sorted from blood. Stated subset: CD45RA+ positively selected. The J gene is TRBJ1-2, the V gene TRBV7-2, with unresolved D. The origin of this receptor is a woman in her thirties in good health. The CDR3 region has the DNA TGTGCCAGCAGCTTGAACGGACCCTCATATGGCTACACCTTC. It specifies CASSLNGPSYGYTF.